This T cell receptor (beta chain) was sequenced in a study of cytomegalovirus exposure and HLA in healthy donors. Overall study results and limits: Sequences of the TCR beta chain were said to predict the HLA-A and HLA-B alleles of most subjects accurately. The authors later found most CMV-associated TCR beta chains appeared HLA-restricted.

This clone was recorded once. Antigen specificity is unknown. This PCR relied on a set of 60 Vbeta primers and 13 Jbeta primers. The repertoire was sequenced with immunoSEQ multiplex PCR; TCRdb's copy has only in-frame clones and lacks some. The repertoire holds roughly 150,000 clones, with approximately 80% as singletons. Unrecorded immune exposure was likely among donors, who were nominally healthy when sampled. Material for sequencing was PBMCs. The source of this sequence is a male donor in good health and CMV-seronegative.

The CDR3 DNA reads TGTGCCGGAAGCACAGGGATAGCCTACGAGCAGTACTTC. Residues: CAGSTGIAYEQYF. V gene TRBV28 combines with J gene TRBJ2-7; TRBD1 might be the D (6 bases). Looked up from germline, CDR1 is MDHEN and CDR2 is SYDVKM. The CDR3 is made up of 13 amino acids. V lost 11 bases and J lost 2, with 16 bases in between.